This TCR beta chain was retrieved from a study of PD-1 blockade in classical Hodgkin lymphoma. All patients experienced relapse after autologous stem cell transplantation, and brentuximab vedotin exposure was variable. Study-level results: No one has yet defined what causes the repertoire differences, which may be disease activity or prior therapy.

Assay: immunoSEQ multiplex PCR; the TCRdb copy retains only in-frame clones and omits some. The sample holds nearly 55,000 clones, around 85% seen once. This CDR3 region has 13 residues. V was cut by 5 bases and J by 0 bases, with 4 bases left in between. Germline-derived CDR1 and CDR2 are MNHEY and SVGAGI. The sample holds a few counts of this clone. No antigen is known for it. The chain recombines TRBV6-5 with TRBJ2-2; D not resolved. This receptor was obtained from a human donor with classical Hodgkin lymphoma. The specimen was peripheral blood mononuclear cells (PBMCs), collected at baseline. CDR3 nucleotides: TGTGCCAGCAGTGACCCGAACACCGGGGAGCTGTTTTTT. As protein: CASSDPNTGELFF.